A single sample is the source of the 32 T cell receptor beta chains below, sequenced in a study of graft-versus-host responses after intestinal transplantation (dated by TCRdb to the early 2020s). Explained via the paper, the time point label denotes: cells obtained before transplantation from donor or recipient. In mixed lymphocyte reactions, approximately 200,000 CFSE-labeled pre-transplant responders were plated with approximately 200,000 irradiated violet-dye-labeled stimulators and cultured for around 6 days. The method was the immunoSEQ multiplex PCR assay. Not all clones reach the TCRdb copy of this immuneACCESS table, which keeps in-frame sequences only. Checked studies attribute under half of the gap to unresolved V genes and leave the rest unexplained. Here the sample has 8,000 to 9,500 clones; approximately 31% occur a single time. Together, the top ten hold approximately 2.2% of the sample.

The starting material was alloreactive CD8+ T cells from a mixed lymphocyte reaction culture, obtained before intestinal transplant. The cell subset or site label for this specimen denotes: CFSE-low proliferating T cells sorted from approximately 6-day pre-transplant mixed lymphocyte reaction (GvH or HvG direction). The receptor set was obtained from a human patient who received an intestinal transplant.

This clone was picked up a small number of times. The CDR3 spells CAWSSTGTATYGYTF. DNA of the CDR3: TGTGCCTGGAGTTCTACGGGGACAGCAACCTATGGCTACACCTTC. V is TRBV30 and J is TRBJ1-2; 7 bases match TRBD1. The CDR3 is 15 amino acids. V was clipped by 2 bases and J by 4 bases; unmatched bases: 10. From germline, CDR1 is GTSNPN and CDR2 SVGIG (reference sequence).

For the CDR3, the DNA is TGTGCCAGCAGCGCCGTAGGGGTGGCCTACTCTGGAAACACCATATATTTT. This translates into CASSAVGVAYSGNTIYF. This rearrangement joins TRBV9 to TRBJ1-3, with D perhaps matching TRBD1 (5 bases). The CDR3 consists of 17 residues. The germline gives CDR1 SGDLS, CDR2 YYNGEE. Between the trimmed V and J ends, which lost 3 bases and 0 bases, there was a span of 16 bases.

The chain recombines TRBV9 with TRBJ1-2; TRBD1 might be the D (6 bases). Trimming took 4 bases from V and 7 from J, leaving 29 bases between them. Germline V gene lookup returns CDR1 SGDLS and CDR2 YYNGEE. The CDR3 loop spans 18 amino acids. Written as DNA, the CDR3 is TGTGCCAGCAGCCCCTACGGGGGGGCCTCCCGTGGTGGAGGTGGCTACACCTTC. It specifies CASSPYGGASRGGGGYTF.

The V call is TRBV7-9, the J call TRBJ2-7; weak D call: TRBD1 (6 bases). V lost 5 bases and J 2 bases, leaving 10 bases between the germline ends. The CDR3 has 13 amino acids. Germline values: CDR1 SEHNR, CDR2 FQNEAQ (reference sequence). This CDR3 reads CASSLTGPYEQYF. The CDR3 DNA sequence: TGTGCCAGCAGCCTGACAGGACCCTACGAGCAGTACTTC.

The chain is built from TRBV7-6 and TRBJ2-1; TRBD2 aligns across 15 bases. V lost 1 base, J lost 6 bases, and 10 bases stayed unmatched. Germline V CDR1 and CDR2: SGHVS, FNYEAQ. This CDR3 has 19 residues. The CDR3 nucleotides are TGTGCCAGCAGCTTAGTACCGGGACTAGCGGGAGGTGGTGGCAATGAGCAGTTCTTC. Translation gives CASSLVPGLAGGGGNEQFF. Looking up the rest from reference TRBV7-6 and TRBJ2-1 gives the full variable domain: GAGVSQSPRYKVTKRGQDVALRCDPISGHVSLYWYRQALGQGPEFLTYFNYEAQQDKSGLPNDRFSAERPEGSISTLTIQRTEQRDSAMYRCASSLVPGLAGGGGNEQFFGPGTRLTVL.

The rearrangement joins TRBV6-1 to TRBJ2-7, with D perhaps matching TRBD2 (6 bases). The germline V and J ends were trimmed by 2 bases and 5 bases, with 16 bases remaining between them. Germline V gene data show CDR1 as MNHNS and CDR2 as SASEGT. This CDR3 comprises 15 residues. The CDR3 is CASSEIDGSEDEQYF. The CDR3 coding sequence is TGTGCCAGCAGTGAAATTGACGGGAGCGAGGACGAGCAGTACTTC.

The rearrangement uses TRBV4-1 and TRBJ2-2, with TRBD1 identical over 7 bases. V lost 8 bases and J lost 4; bases outside the gene matches: 7. The CDR3 length is 14 residues. Looked up from germline, CDR1 is MGHRA and CDR2 is YSYEKL. CDR3 nucleotides: TGCGCCAGCGCGACGACAGGGTTCACCGGGGAGCTGTTTTTT. It yields the protein CASATTGFTGELFF.

This clone was found a few times. The chain carries TRBV29-1 and TRBJ1-2; 9 positions match TRBD1. V was clipped by 4 bases and J by 4 bases; unmatched bases: 13. The CDR3 runs to 16 residues. Germline V gene lookup returns CDR1 SQVTM and CDR2 ANQGSEA. The CDR3 region has the DNA TGCAGCGTTGTAGCTCTAACAGGGGGCCTCTTCTATGGCTACACCTTC. Residues: CSVVALTGGLFYGYTF.

By frequency in the sample, this clone is medium-sized (0.01 to 0.1%). The J gene is TRBJ1-6, the V gene TRBV12-5; no clear D. CDR3 length: 13 residues. Germline loops: CDR1 LGHNT, CDR2 FRNRAP. Trimming cost V 4 bases and J 6 bases, with 7 bases left between them. CDR3 sequence (DNA): TGTGCTAGTGGTTCGGAGGTTAATTCACCCCTCCACTTT. It is translated as CASGSEVNSPLHF. Full variable domain (rest looked up from reference TRBV12-5 and TRBJ1-6): DARVTQTPRHKVTEMGQEVTMRCQPILGHNTVFWYRQTMMQGLELLAYFRNRAPLDDSGMPKDRFSAEMPDATLATLKIQPSEPRDSAVYFCASGSEVNSPLHFGNGTRLTVT.

This chain uses TRBV6-5 with TRBJ2-1; 7 bases agree with TRBD2. CDR1 and CDR2 (germline): MNHEY, SVGAGI. The CDR3 is made up of 16 amino acids. With 0 bases clipped from V and 4 bases from J, the junction kept 6 bases outside the gene matches. CDR3 protein: CASSYSPSGHYNEQFF. The CDR3 coding sequence is TGTGCCAGCAGTTACTCTCCTAGCGGCCATTACAATGAGCAGTTCTTC.

V is TRBV2 and J is TRBJ2-3, with D possibly TRBD1 on 5 matching bases. Germline V gene data show CDR1 as SNHLY and CDR2 as FYNNEI. Trimming removed 6 bases at V and 4 bases at J, with 17 bases between. The CDR3 runs 15 residues. The CDR3 region has the DNA TGTGCCAGCAGCGTTGGGGCAACTACCTCAGATACGCAGTATTTT. It translates to CASSVGATTSDTQYF.

Relative to its sample, this clone is medium-sized. The gene calls are TRBV6-5 and TRBJ2-7; TRBD2 agrees at 9 bases. V shed 2 bases, J shed 6 bases, and the junction held 11 bases outside the gene matches. CDR1 is MNHEY and CDR2 is SVGAGI in the germline V gene. This CDR3 has 16 amino acids. The CDR3 nucleotides read TGTGCCAGCAGTTACCTCCTCGGGACTAGCTTCCTCGAGCAGTACTTC. Translating it yields CASSYLLGTSFLEQYF.

In this sample, this clone is medium-sized (0.01 to 0.1%). This chain joins TRBV6-1 and TRBJ1-5, with D perhaps TRBD1 (6 bases). There are 16 residues in the CDR3. The V end was cut by 1 base, the J end by 5 bases, with 15 bases between. Germline V lookup: CDR1 MNHNS, CDR2 SASEGT. CDR3 loop: CASSEGGDRIHQPQHF. The DNA of the CDR3 is TGTGCCAGCAGTGAAGGGGGTGACAGGATTCATCAGCCCCAGCATTTT.

With respect to this clone: One end of the junction is discordant with germline, which a read error may explain. V is TRBV5-4 and J is TRBJ1-6; 9 bases fit TRBD1. Per germline, CDR1 SGHNT and CDR2 YYREEE (reference sequence). The CDR3 loop spans 17 amino acids. CDR3: CASSQDLGDRVNSPLHF. The CDR3, as DNA: TGCGCCAGCAGCCAAGATCTAGGGGACAGGGTTAATTCACCCCTCCACTTT. The variable domain in full, with the rest retrieved from reference TRBV5-4 and TRBJ1-6, is ETGVTQSPTHLIKTRGQQVTLRCSSQSGHNTVSWYQQALGQGPQFIFQYYREEENGRGNFPPRFSGLQFPNYSSELNVNALELDDSALYLCASSQDLGDRVNSPLHFGNGTRLTVT.

CDR3 protein: CASSTTTGTGELFF. Here the CDR3 DNA reads TGTGCCAGCAGCACAACGACGGGCACCGGGGAGCTGTTTTTT. The chain carries TRBV7-7 and TRBJ2-2; no clear D. The V gene's germline CDR1 is SSHAT and CDR2 FNYEAQ (reference sequence). V was pared by 5 bases and J by 4 bases, with 11 bases between. The CDR3 is 14 amino acids. Full variable domain (outside the CDR3, taken from reference TRBV7-7 and TRBJ2-2): GAGVSQSPRYKVTKRGQDVTLRCDPISSHATLYWYQQALGQGPEFLTYFNYEAQPDKSGLPSDRFSAERPEGSISTLTIQRTEQRDSAMYRCASSTTTGTGELFFGEGSRLTVL.

The chain joins TRBV19 to TRBJ2-1, with a possible D match to TRBD2 (6 bases). Trimming removed 3 bases from V and 6 bases from J, with 9 bases in between. CDR1 and CDR2 (germline): LNHDA, SQIVND (reference sequence). The CDR3 runs 13 residues. The CDR3 here is CASSMTSINEQFF. Written as DNA, the CDR3 is TGTGCCAGTAGTATGACTAGTATCAATGAGCAGTTCTTC.

This clone came up a few times. This rearrangement joins TRBV27 to TRBJ2-1; 9 bases line up with TRBD2. V trimming: 2 bases; J trimming: 6 bases; junction bases outside the gene matches: 14. CDR3 length: 18 amino acids. Germline V lookup: CDR1 MNHEY, CDR2 SMNVEV (reference sequence). The CDR3 sequence is CASSLLWGAGGPVNEQFF. The DNA for the CDR3 is TGTGCCAGCAGTTTACTCTGGGGGGCGGGAGGGCCGGTCAATGAGCAGTTCTTC.

This clone appeared a few times. The V gene is TRBV5-6, the J gene TRBJ2-5; 8 bases map to TRBD2. Trimming took 4 bases from V and 2 from J; bases not matched to a gene: 10. This CDR3 region has 16 residues. Germline CDR1 reads SGHDT; CDR2 reads YYEEEE. CDR3: CASSPGMASGQETQYF. The CDR3 bases are TGTGCCAGCAGCCCCGGAATGGCTAGCGGGCAAGAGACCCAGTACTTC.

This clone occurred a few times. The CDR3 nucleotides are TGTGCCAGCAGCCCCGGGCCATACACTAGCTACGAGCAGTACTTC. It is translated as CASSPGPYTSYEQYF. The genes are TRBV7-2 and TRBJ2-7, with a possible D match to TRBD2 (5 bases). V gave up 5 bases and J gave up 3 bases, with 17 bases separating them. This CDR3 contains 15 residues. Germline V gives CDR1 SGHTA, CDR2 FQGNSA.

This clone is categorized as medium-sized. This chain connects TRBV29-1 to TRBJ1-3; no clear D gene. Germline V lookup: CDR1 SQVTM, CDR2 ANQGSEA. V was pared by 3 bases and J by 7 bases, with 16 bases between. The CDR3 has 14 residues. The chain's CDR3 is CSVEYMNHGNTIYF. The DNA of the CDR3 is TGCAGCGTTGAGTATATGAACCACGGGAACACCATATATTTT. Complete variable domain (other parts from reference TRBV29-1 and TRBJ1-3): SAVISQKPSRDICQRGTSLTIQCQVDSQVTMMFWYRQQPGQSLTLIATANQGSEATYESGFVIDKFPISRPNLTFSTLTVSNMSPEDSSIYLCSVEYMNHGNTIYFGEGSWLTVV.

This clone was seen a handful of times. The rearrangement joins TRBV4-1 to TRBJ1-1; D unclear. Germline loops: CDR1 MGHRA, CDR2 YSYEKL. Trimming removed 8 bases at V and 1 base at J, with 8 bases between. The CDR3 is 12 residues long. CDR3 loop: CASVGGNTEAFF. The CDR3, as DNA: TGCGCCAGCGTAGGCGGGAACACTGAAGCTTTCTTT.

The V call is TRBV18, the J call TRBJ1-1, with D possibly TRBD1 on 6 matching bases. V was shortened by 3 bases and J by 1 base, with 15 bases between the two germline ends. Germline V CDR1 and CDR2: KGHSH, LQKENI. This CDR3 has 16 residues. CDR3 sequence (DNA): TGTGCCAGCTCACCCCAAAGGCAGGGGACGAACACTGAAGCTTTCTTT. Encoded protein: CASSPQRQGTNTEAFF.

This clone is medium-sized (0.01 to 0.1%) within its sample. This chain connects TRBV7-9 to TRBJ2-1; possible D gene TRBD2, 5 bases. The CDR3 extends over 15 amino acids. V shed 5 bases and J shed 1 base, with 12 bases lying between them. Germline V CDR1 and CDR2: SEHNR, FQNEAQ (reference sequence). As DNA, the CDR3 is TGTGCCAGCAGCCGTAGCGAGGCTTCCTACAATGAGCAGTTCTTC. The encoded protein is CASSRSEASYNEQFF.

This clone showed up just a few times. J is TRBJ2-7 and V is TRBV27; 10 nucleotides agree with TRBD2. Trimming removed 6 bases from V and 0 bases from J; junction bases left unmatched: 8. The CDR3 has 16 residues. Germline values: CDR1 MNHEY, CDR2 SMNVEV (reference sequence). This CDR3 is CASSLTGLASSYEQYF. In DNA, the CDR3 is TGTGCCAGCAGCCTAACGGGACTAGCGAGCTCCTACGAGCAGTACTTC.

The V gene is TRBV5-4, the J gene TRBJ2-5; D perhaps matches TRBD2 (6 bases). Germline V gene data show CDR1 as SGHNT and CDR2 as YYREEE (reference sequence). With 0 bases removed from V and 4 bases from J, the gap between germline ends came to 13 bases. The CDR3 has 15 residues. The CDR3 spells CASSLGVLASETQYF. The CDR3 nucleotides are TGTGCCAGCAGCTTGGGGGTCCTAGCGTCAGAGACCCAGTACTTC.

This clone is medium-sized. J is TRBJ1-2 and V is TRBV6-1, with D unclear. With 1 base removed from V and 7 bases from J, the gap between germline ends came to 7 bases. This CDR3 contains 12 residues. Germline loops: CDR1 MNHNS, CDR2 SASEGT. CDR3 region: CASSEVSVGYTF. The DNA of the CDR3 is TGTGCCAGCAGTGAAGTGTCAGTTGGCTACACCTTC.

In its sample, this clone was seen a few times. The chain recombines TRBV7-6 with TRBJ2-3, with D unresolved. Germline V gene data show CDR1 as SGHVS and CDR2 as FNYEAQ. Trimming cost V 1 base and J 2 bases, with 7 bases left between them. The CDR3 covers 14 residues. The CDR3 bases are TGTGCCAGCAGCTTAGGACTGTTCACAGATACGCAGTATTTT. Protein product: CASSLGLFTDTQYF.

This rearrangement joins TRBV6-5 to TRBJ2-7; D unclear. Germline V gene data show CDR1 as MNHEY and CDR2 as SVGAGI. Trimming took off 5 bases at V and 1 base at J, with 6 bases between the two ends. This CDR3 region has 12 residues. The CDR3 sequence is CASSDGSYEQYF. The CDR3 bases are TGTGCCAGCAGTGACGGGTCCTACGAGCAGTACTTC.

This clone was observed a few times. V and J are TRBV18 and TRBJ1-2, with 10 bases aligning to TRBD1. CDR3 length: 15 residues. CDR1 is KGHSH and CDR2 is LQKENI in the germline V gene. Germline trimming cut 11 bases from V and 0 bases from J; bases unmatched to any gene: 9. In DNA, the CDR3 is TGTGCCTCTAATCCGGGACAGGGGTCTAACTATGGCTACACCTTC. Its translation: CASNPGQGSNYGYTF.

This clone was seen more than once but under ten times. V usage is TRBV6-5 and J usage is TRBJ1-2; TRBD1 is a possible D gene (6 bases). Germline V gene sequence: CDR1 MNHEY, CDR2 SVGAGI. The length of the CDR3 is 11 residues. Trimming removed 5 bases from V and 8 bases from J, with 9 bases in between. The CDR3 DNA reads as TGTGCCAGCAGTACAGGGCAGGGCTACACCTTC. This sequence encodes CASSTGQGYTF.

By share of the sample, this clone is medium-sized. This chain uses TRBV6-5 with TRBJ2-7, with a weak D call TRBD2 (5 bases). The CDR3 runs to 15 residues. Germline CDR1 is MNHEY and CDR2 is SVGAGI. V was clipped by 6 bases and J by 3 bases, with 18 bases between them. The DNA for the CDR3 is TGTGCCAGCAGCCCGAGTCTCCTCCGGGGCTACGAGCAGTACTTC. This sequence encodes CASSPSLLRGYEQYF.

This chain links TRBV5-1 with TRBJ2-3, with D possibly TRBD1 on 5 matching bases. Germline CDR1 is SGHRS and CDR2 is YFSETQ. V shed 0 bases and J shed 2 bases, with 19 bases lying between them. The CDR3 extends over 18 amino acids. CDR3 sequence (DNA): TGCGCCAGCAGCTTGGCTTGGTCAGGGCCTAAATACACAGATACGCAGTATTTT. It specifies CASSLAWSGPKYTDTQYF.